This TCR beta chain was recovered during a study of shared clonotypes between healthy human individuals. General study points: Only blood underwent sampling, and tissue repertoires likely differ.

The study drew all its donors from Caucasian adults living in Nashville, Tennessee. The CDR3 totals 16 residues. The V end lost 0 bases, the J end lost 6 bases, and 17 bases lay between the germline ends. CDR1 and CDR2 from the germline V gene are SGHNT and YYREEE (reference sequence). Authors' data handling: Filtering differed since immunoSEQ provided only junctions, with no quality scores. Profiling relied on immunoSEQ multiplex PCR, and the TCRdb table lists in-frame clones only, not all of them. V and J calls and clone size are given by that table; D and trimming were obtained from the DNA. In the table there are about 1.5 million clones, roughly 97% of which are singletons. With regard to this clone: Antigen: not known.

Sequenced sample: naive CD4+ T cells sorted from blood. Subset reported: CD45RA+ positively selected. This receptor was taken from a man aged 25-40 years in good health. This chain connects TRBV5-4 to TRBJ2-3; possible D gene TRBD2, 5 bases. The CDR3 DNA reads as TGTGCCAGCAGCTTGGAGGCGGGCCTGGTATCGGATACGCAGTATTTT. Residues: CASSLEAGLVSDTQYF.